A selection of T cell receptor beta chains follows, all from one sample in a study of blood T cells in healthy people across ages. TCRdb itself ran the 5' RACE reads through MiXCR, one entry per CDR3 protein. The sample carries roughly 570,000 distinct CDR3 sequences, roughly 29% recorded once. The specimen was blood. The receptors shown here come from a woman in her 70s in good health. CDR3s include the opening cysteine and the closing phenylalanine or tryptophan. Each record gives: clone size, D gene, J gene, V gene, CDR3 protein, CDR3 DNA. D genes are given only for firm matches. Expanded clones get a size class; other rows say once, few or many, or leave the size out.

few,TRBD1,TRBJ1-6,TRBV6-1,CASSDRQGVSYNSPLHF,TGTGCCAGCAGTGATCGACAGGGGGTATCCTATAATTCACCCCTCCACTTT
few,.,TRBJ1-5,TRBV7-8,CASSSPRVSDGQHF,TGTGCCAGCAGCTCCCCCAGGGTGTCGGATGGGCAGCATTTT
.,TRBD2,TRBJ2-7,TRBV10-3,CAISPHRTSGGSYEQYF,TGTGCCATCAGTCCACACCGGACTAGCGGGGGGTCCTACGAGCAGTACTTC
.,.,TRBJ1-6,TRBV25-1,CASRPDGEYKSPLHF,TGTGCCAGCAGACCTGACGGGGAATATAAGTCACCCCTCCACTTT
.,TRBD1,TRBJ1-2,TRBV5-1,CASSSGQETYGYTF,TGCGCCAGCAGCTCCGGACAGGAAACCTATGGTTACACCTTC
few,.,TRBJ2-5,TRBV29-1,CSVNGQPGQETQYF,TGCAGCGTTAACGGACAGCCGGGCCAAGAGACCCAGTACTTC
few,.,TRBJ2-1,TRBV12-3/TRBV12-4,CASSMNRDPEQFF,TGTGCCAGCAGCATGAACAGGGATCCTGAGCAGTTCTTC
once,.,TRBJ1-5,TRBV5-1,CASSSTGSPGQPQHF,TGCGCCAGCAGCTCGACGGGATCACCGGGTCAGCCCCAGCATTTT
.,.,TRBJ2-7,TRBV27,CASGTTTYEQYF,TGTGCCAGCGGGACGACAACCTACGAGCAGTACTTC
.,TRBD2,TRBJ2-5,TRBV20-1,CSALTSGGAWETQYF,TGCAGTGCTTTGACTAGCGGGGGGGCCTGGGAGACCCAGTACTTC
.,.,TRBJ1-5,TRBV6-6,CASSSPTADQPQHF,TGTGCCAGCAGTTCCCCGACCGCTGATCAGCCCCAGCATTTT
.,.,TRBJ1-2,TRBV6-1,CASLWQINYGYTF,TGTGCCAGCTTGTGGCAGATTAACTATGGCTACACCTTC
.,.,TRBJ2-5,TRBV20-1,CSAKGGRWQETQYF,TGCAGTGCTAAGGGGGGGCGATGGCAAGAGACCCAGTACTTC
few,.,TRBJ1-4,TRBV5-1,CASSSGANQEKLFF,TGCGCCAGCAGCTCAGGCGCTAATCAGGAAAAACTGTTTTTT
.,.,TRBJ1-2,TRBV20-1,CSAPEGGLKVGYTF,TGCAGTGCCCCAGAGGGAGGGCTCAAGGTTGGCTACACCTTC
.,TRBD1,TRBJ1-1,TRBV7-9,CASSSWDSNTEAFF,TGTGCCAGCAGCTCCTGGGACAGTAACACTGAAGCTTTCTTT
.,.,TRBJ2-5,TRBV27,CASSFGGTMLKEQYF,TGTGCCAGCAGTTTCGGAGGGACAATGTTGAAGGAGCAGTACTTC
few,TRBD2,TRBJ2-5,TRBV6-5,CASTSGEAGAETQYF,TGTGCCAGCACCTCCGGTGAAGCGGGGGCTGAGACCCAGTACTTC
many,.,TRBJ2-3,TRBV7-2,CASSQGQTTQYF,TGTGCCAGCAGCCAAGGACAGACAACGCAGTATTTT
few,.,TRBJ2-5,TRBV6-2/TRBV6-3,CASGSRDRRDQETQYF,TGTGCCAGCGGTTCTCGGGACCGTCGGGACCAAGAGACCCAGTACTTC
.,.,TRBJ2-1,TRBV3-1,CASQDYYEQFF,TGTGCCAGCCAGGATTACTATGAGCAGTTCTTC
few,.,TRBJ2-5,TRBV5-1,CASSLDLSWAQETQYF,TGCGCCAGCAGCTTGGACCTCTCATGGGCCCAAGAGACCCAGTACTTC
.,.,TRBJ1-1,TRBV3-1,CASSFRGATEAFF,TGTGCCAGCAGCTTCAGGGGTGCCACTGAAGCTTTCTTT
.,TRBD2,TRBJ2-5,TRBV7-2,CASSPGLAGTLWETRYF,TGTGCCAGCAGCCCAGGACTAGCGGGGACCCTGTGGGAGACCCGGTACTTC
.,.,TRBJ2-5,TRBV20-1,CSARDTVGGQETQYF,TGCAGTGCTAGAGATACCGTGGGGGGCCAAGAGACCCAGTACTTC
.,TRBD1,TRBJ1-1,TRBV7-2,CASSFRDSPIDTEAFF,TGTGCCAGCAGCTTCCGGGACAGTCCTATAGACACTGAAGCTTTCTTT
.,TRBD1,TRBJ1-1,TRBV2,CASSVQGRTEAFF,TGTGCCAGCAGTGTACAGGGGCGGACTGAAGCTTTCTTT
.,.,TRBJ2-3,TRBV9,CASSVNPFTDTQYF,TGTGCCAGCAGCGTTAACCCATTCACAGATACGCAATATTTT
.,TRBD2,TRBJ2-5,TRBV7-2,CASTMGGISAETQYF,TGTGCCAGCACCATGGGGGGGATTTCAGCAGAGACCCAGTACTTC
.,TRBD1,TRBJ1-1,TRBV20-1,CSAEPTGLTEAFF,TGCAGTGCTGAACCGACAGGGCTAACTGAAGCTTTCTTT
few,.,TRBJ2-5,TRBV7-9,CASSWRETRYF,TGTGCCAGCAGCTGGAGAGAGACCCGGTACTTC
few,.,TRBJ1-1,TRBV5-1,CASSLADNEAFF,TGCGCCAGCAGCTTGGCCGATAATGAAGCTTTCTTT
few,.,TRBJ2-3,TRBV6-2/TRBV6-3,CASSSTRNTQYF,TGTGCCAGCAGTTCGACTAGGAATACGCAGTATTTT
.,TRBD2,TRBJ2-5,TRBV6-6,CASSPGVLAGIETQYF,TGTGCCAGCAGCCCCGGAGTGCTAGCGGGGATTGAGACCCAGTACTTC
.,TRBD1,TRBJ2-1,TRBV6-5,CASSYQGADPHEQFF,TGTGCCAGCAGTTACCAGGGGGCGGACCCCCATGAGCAGTTCTTC
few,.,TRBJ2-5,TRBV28,CASSLNAYEQCF,TGTGCCAGCAGTTTAAACGCCTACGAGCAGTGCTTC
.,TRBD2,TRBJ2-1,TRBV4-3,CASNRGGAGGNNEQFF,TGCGCCAGCAACCGTGGGGGAGCGGGGGGGAACAATGAGCAGTTCTTC
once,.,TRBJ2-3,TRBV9,CASSVDLGATDTQYF,TGTGCCAGCAGCGTAGATTTGGGGGCAACAGATACGCAGTATTTT
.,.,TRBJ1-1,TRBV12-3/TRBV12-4,CASSLRAMSTEAFF,TGTGCCAGCAGTTTACGAGCAATGAGCACTGAAGCTTTCTTT
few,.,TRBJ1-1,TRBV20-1,CSASSIPGPTEAFF,TGCAGTGCTAGCTCAATACCGGGCCCGACTGAAGCTTTCTTT
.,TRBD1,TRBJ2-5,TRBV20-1,CSAVDRGKLAQYF,TGCAGTGCTGTGGACAGGGGGAAGTTAGCCCAGTACTTC
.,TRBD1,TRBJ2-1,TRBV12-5,CASGGPGQNNNEQFF,TGTGCTAGTGGTGGACCGGGACAGAACAATAATGAGCAGTTCTTC
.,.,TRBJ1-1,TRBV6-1,CASSESIRETEAFF,TGTGCCAGCAGTGAGAGTATTAGGGAGACTGAAGCTTTCTTT
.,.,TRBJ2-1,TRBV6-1,CASTRGIGPPGNNEQFF,TGTGCCAGCACCCGCGGAATTGGGCCCCCGGGGAACAATGAGCAGTTCTTC
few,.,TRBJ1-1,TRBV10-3,CAMGRGANTEAFF,TGTGCCATGGGGAGGGGGGCGAACACTGAAGCTTTCTTT
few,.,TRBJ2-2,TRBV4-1,CASSLRQGPGVHTGELFF,TGCGCCAGCAGCCTCCGTCAGGGGCCAGGGGTGCACACCGGGGAGCTGTTTTTT
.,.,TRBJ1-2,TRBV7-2,CASSFLAQASGYTF,TGTGCCAGCAGCTTTTTAGCACAGGCATCTGGCTACACCTTC
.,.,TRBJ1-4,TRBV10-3,CAIRPGPQGKLFF,TGTGCCATCAGGCCGGGACCCCAGGGAAAACTGTTTTTT
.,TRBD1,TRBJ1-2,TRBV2,CASRDRATYGYTF,TGTGCCAGCAGGGACAGGGCAACCTATGGCTACACCTTC
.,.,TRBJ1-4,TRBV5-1,CASSSSREGEKLFF,TGCGCCAGCAGCTCAAGCCGGGAGGGTGAAAAACTGTTTTTT
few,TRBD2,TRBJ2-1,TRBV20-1,CSARVAQRGDEQFF,TGCAGTGCTAGAGTTGCCCAGCGGGGCGATGAGCAGTTCTTC
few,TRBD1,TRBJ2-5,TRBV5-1,CASSQRTGDQETQYF,TGCGCCAGCAGCCAACGGACAGGAGACCAAGAGACCCAGTACTTC
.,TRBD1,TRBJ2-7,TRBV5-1,CASSLSGTDLYEQYF,TGCGCCAGCAGCTTGTCCGGGACAGATCTCTACGAGCAGTACTTC